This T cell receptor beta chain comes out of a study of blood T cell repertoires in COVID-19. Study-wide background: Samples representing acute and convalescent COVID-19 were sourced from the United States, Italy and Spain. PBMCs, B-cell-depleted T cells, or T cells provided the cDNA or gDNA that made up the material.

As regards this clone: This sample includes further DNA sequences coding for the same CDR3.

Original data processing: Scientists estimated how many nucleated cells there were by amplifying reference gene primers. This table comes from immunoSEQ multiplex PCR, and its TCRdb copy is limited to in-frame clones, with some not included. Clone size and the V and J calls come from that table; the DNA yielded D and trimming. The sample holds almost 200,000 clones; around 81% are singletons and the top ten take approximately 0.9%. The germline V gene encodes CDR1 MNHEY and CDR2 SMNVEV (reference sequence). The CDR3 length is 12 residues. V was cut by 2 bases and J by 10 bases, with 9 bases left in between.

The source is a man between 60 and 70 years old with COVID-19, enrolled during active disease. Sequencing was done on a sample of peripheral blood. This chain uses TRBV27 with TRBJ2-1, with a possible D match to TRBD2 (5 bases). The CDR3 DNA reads TGTGCCAGCAGTTTACGGGGAACGGAGCAGTTCTTC. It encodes CASSLRGTEQFF.